The present T cell receptor beta chain was sequenced within a study of technical replicates of blood from four donors. Sequencing used immunoSEQ multiplex PCR; TCRdb keeps in-frame clones, though not all of them. The table records about 64,000 clones, around 88% of them present only once. The specimen sequenced was PBMCs. The TCR comes from a human donor in good health. Some clones in this sample may be carry-over from other donors' samples.

In nucleotides, the CDR3 is TGTGCCATCAGTGAGTCTCTAGCGGGGGGGGAAGATACGCAGTATTTT. Protein: CAISESLAGGEDTQYF. This rearrangement joins TRBV10-3 to TRBJ2-3; TRBD2 matches at 12 bases. Germline CDR1 ENHRY, CDR2 SYGVKD. V lost 0 bases, J lost 5 bases, and 3 bases stayed unmatched. This CDR3 contains 16 residues.